Below, 6 T cell receptor beta chains from the same sample are listed, as sequenced in a study of cytomegalovirus exposure and HLA in healthy donors. Vbeta (60) and Jbeta (13) primers were used in the PCR. The method was immunoSEQ multiplex PCR; TCRdb's version includes in-frame clones alone and lacks a portion of them. The sample shows about 130,000 clones, approximately 86% of them seen only once. The sequenced sample was PBMCs. These receptors were taken from a boy aged 5-17 years in good health and CMV-seronegative.

In this sample, this clone turned up a few times. V is TRBV4-1 and J is TRBJ1-3; D is unclear. Per the germline V gene, CDR1 is MGHRA and CDR2 is YSYEKL. Trimming left V 4 bases short and J 3 bases short, with 13 bases between. The CDR3 loop spans 15 amino acids. In nucleotides, the CDR3 is TGCGCCAGCAGCCCGCCCGACGGAGGTGGAAACACCATATATTTT. It yields the protein CASSPPDGGGNTIYF.

The chain combines TRBV30 with TRBJ2-1; TRBD2 matches at 8 bases. The CDR3 has 13 amino acids. Germline V gene sequence: CDR1 GTSNPN, CDR2 SVGIG (reference sequence). V shed 6 bases, J shed 2 bases, and the junction held 3 bases outside the gene matches. CDR3 bases: TGTGCCTGCGGGACTAGTACCTACAATGAGCAGTTCTTC. Its translation is CACGTSTYNEQFF.

The V and J genes are TRBV15 and TRBJ2-2, with a possible D match to TRBD2 (6 bases). Germline V gives CDR1 LNHNV, CDR2 YYDKDF (reference sequence). The CDR3 consists of 14 residues. V was cut by 7 bases and J by 2 bases, with 11 bases left in between. The CDR3 here is CATTKTRNTGELFF. CDR3 sequence (DNA): TGTGCCACCACCAAGACTAGAAACACCGGGGAGCTGTTTTTT.

The chain links TRBV7-2 to TRBJ2-3; TRBD2 matches at 8 bases. V shed 0 bases, J shed 6 bases, and the junction held 8 bases outside the gene matches. CDR1 and CDR2 (germline): SGHTA, FQGNSA. CDR3 length equals 16 residues. The CDR3: CASSLAALADLDTQYF. CDR3 DNA sequence: TGTGCCAGCAGCTTAGCGGCACTAGCGGATTTGGATACGCAGTATTTT.

The rearrangement uses TRBV7-8 and TRBJ2-1, with 8 positions matching TRBD2. In germline, CDR1 is SGHVS, CDR2 FQNEAQ. With 4 bases clipped from V and 12 bases from J, the junction kept 11 bases outside the gene matches. The length of the CDR3 is 14 residues. CDR3 nucleotide sequence: TGTGCCAGCAGCTCCGAGACTAGCGCCTTGGGGCAGTTCTTC. Amino acids: CASSSETSALGQFF.

DNA for the CDR3: TGTGCCAGCAGCACGAACAGGGTTCAGCCCCAGCATTTT. This sequence encodes CASSTNRVQPQHF. This chain uses TRBV27 with TRBJ1-5, with D perhaps matching TRBD1 (6 bases). The V gene lost 6 bases and the J gene lost 6 bases, with 12 bases spanning the gap. CDR3 length equals 13 residues. The germline V gene has CDR1 MNHEY and CDR2 SMNVEV (reference sequence).